This T cell receptor (beta chain) was recovered during a study of HIV-infected patients and healthy controls (dated by TCRdb to between 2014 and 2016). Broadly, across the study: After three months of therapy, CD4 counts in about 85% of the 16 patients increased to a modest but significant degree while remaining below normal ranges. CD8 counts did not change consistently during early therapy, while the CD4:CD8 ratio increased slightly. Viral load fell below detection in about 65% of the 16 patients by the second bleed and in all patients following a further year of therapy. Patients lacked overall T-cell lymphocytopenia, and total CDR3 counts per chain did not differ significantly from controls. Whether deep TCR repertoire sequencing of small blood samples from HIV patients could capture immune perturbation and reconstitution was tested in the study.

Comment on this clonotype: This clone's antigen is unknown. Germline and junction disagree at one end, which may indicate a read error.

Reverse transcription of about 510 ng RNA was performed with SuperScript III using primers directed against the alpha and beta constant regions. Separate libraries for the alpha and beta chains were generated through chain-specific third strand synthesis that incorporated multiplexing indices. The protocol used a single primer pair to amplify all rearrangements within a chain, which avoided primer bias, and attached molecular barcodes to each cDNA molecule. Purified cDNA was joined by T4 RNA Ligase 1 to a 5' RACE adapter carrying a random hexamer and the SP2 sequencing primer site. Second strand synthesis was performed with Phusion polymerase and primed from the SP2 site, and slow temperature ramps were applied to favor optimal annealing. Joined together, two random hexamer sequences that had both been added before amplification formed the 12-nucleotide barcode of each molecule. A short first PCR added P5 and P7 adapter elements plus a second index, followed by a roughly 25-cycle amplification PCR with P5s and P7 primers. A total of 25 to 30 PCR cycles were applied to the libraries, which were quantified on a Qubit, sized on a Bioanalyzer, and diluted to about 3.8 nM. The normalized libraries were sequenced on an Illumina MiSeq using 2 x 250 paired-end kits. Reverse transcription reactions were cleaned up on MinElute columns and eluted into approximately 10 ul Tris-Cl. The adapter ligations were run for 23 hours at 16 degrees C, and AMPure XP beads at a 1:1 ratio were afterwards used to clean them. The study's processing was this. A modified Decombinator that output V, J, insert and barcode information was used to process the demultiplexed FASTQ files. Sequences that shared a barcode but differed from the dominant sequence were discarded as errors, and original cDNA molecules were estimated by counting barcodes clustered at Levenshtein distance 3. The R packages ineq, vegan, igraph and RCytoscape were used for downstream analyses, with IMGT nomenclature and CDR3 definitions applied. The authors computed V gene usage over distinct sequences and counted each TCR a single time to avoid skew from clonal expansion. Within a donor, similarity networks joined unique CDR3 amino acid sequences in every case where two of them were separated by a single Levenshtein edit. In the repertoires, a search was made for a compiled set of published HIV-specific CDR3s (roughly 83 alpha, 600 to 900 beta) and CMV-specific CDR3s (approximately 13 alpha, 250 or so beta). Lower sequence numbers were not the cause of the decreased diversity in patients, as random subsampling to size-matched repertoires showed. The public reads were reprocessed in TCRdb via fastp at Q25 and MiXCR, keeping in-frame beta chains. Rows merge per CDR3 protein into single entries with the most common DNA and genes. The V and J calls and clone size are TCRdb's, not the authors'. The sample table holds about 4,200 distinct CDR3 sequences, of which roughly 15% were seen once. 11% to 15% of the sample goes to the ten largest clones.

The study at large found these results: Compared with untreated HIV+ repertoires, healthy control repertoires had roughly threefold more distinct CDR3s and higher Shannon diversity. Significantly different mean usage between HIV-infected patients and controls was observed for eight alpha and eight beta V genes. Donor HLA types were not determined in the study. The pairing of alpha and beta chains was not determined in the samples. Both the Jaccard index and the count of highly shared sequences showed that healthy controls shared more CDR3s between individuals than HIV+ patients did. Alpha-chain CDR3s from MAIT cells occurred at high frequency in healthy controls but were severely depleted in HIV+ repertoires. Processing included only sixteen HIV-infected individuals, and this was regarded by the authors as a major limit on how widely the findings apply. Most CMV-associated CDR3s became more frequent during therapy, although their change was not significant, whereas HIV-associated CDR3s showed a significant decrease in frequency. Rare events from HIV-infected data received too much weight under size-matching, and comparisons were complicated by unequal numbers of distinct sequences between patients and controls. Using whole blood restricted sequencing depth and prevented separating the dynamics of distinct T-cell subpopulations. Oligoclonality may be reflected in the significantly higher mean Gini indices of HIV-infected repertoires compared with controls. In size-matched repertoire data, the apparent post-therapy recovery of the Gini index in HIV-infected patients was not replicated. The observed differences in diversity could not be explained by the slight differences in age and sex profiles between the study cohorts.

Whole blood was used without cell fractionation, so the repertoire reflected all unsorted peripheral T cells. For RNA extraction, more than 2 ml of peripheral blood was collected into Tempus tubes. The first sixteen eligible patients were processed from the enrolled HIV-infected adults, who had not yet received antiretroviral therapy and were about to begin treatment. Patients were deemed ineligible for enrollment if they had febrile or AIDS-related illness, tumors, hepatitis B or C coinfection, immunomodulatory therapy, recent vaccination or treatment interruptions. The TURBO-DNase kit was used to remove leftover genomic DNA, and GLOBINclear was used to deplete globin mRNA. The study collected pretreatment blood from HIV-infected patients just before antiretroviral therapy was started. This TCR came from an adult with HIV infection. The sequenced sample was blood, obtained before antiretroviral therapy.

The CDR3 sequence is CATSDATPGQLKETKYF. At the DNA level, the sequence is TGTGCCACCAGTGACGCTACCCCGGGACAGCTCAAAGAGACCAAGTACTTC. This chain is built from TRBV24-1 and TRBJ2-5; TRBD1 matches 7 bases in the middle. Looking up the germline V gene yields CDR1 KGHDR and CDR2 SFDVKD. Inclusive of the bounding cysteine and phenylalanine, the CDR3 is 17 residues long. The only DNA kept is the CDR3, 51 bases in frame from the first base.